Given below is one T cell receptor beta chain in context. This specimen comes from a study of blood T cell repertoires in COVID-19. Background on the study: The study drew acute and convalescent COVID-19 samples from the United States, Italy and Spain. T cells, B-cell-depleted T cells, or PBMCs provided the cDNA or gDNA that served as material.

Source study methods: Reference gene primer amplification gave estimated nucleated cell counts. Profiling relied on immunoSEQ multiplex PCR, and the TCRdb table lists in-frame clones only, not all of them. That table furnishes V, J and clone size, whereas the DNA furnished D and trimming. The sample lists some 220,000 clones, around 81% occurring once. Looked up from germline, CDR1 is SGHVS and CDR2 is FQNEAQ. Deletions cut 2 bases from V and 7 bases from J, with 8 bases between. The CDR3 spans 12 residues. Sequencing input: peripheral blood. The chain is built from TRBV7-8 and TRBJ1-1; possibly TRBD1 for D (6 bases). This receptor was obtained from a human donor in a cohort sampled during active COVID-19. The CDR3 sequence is CASSLTDSEAFF. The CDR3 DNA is TGTGCCAGCAGCTTAACGGACAGTGAAGCTTTCTTT.